The 21 T cell receptor beta chains below were found in one sample sequenced in a study of T cells in Graves' hyperthyroidism and ophthalmopathy. Amplification of TCR beta CDR3 regions used RNA as the template. The HTBI primer set drove a first-round RT-PCR of the TCR CDR3. Each CDR3 protein is one row after TCRdb ran MiXCR on the multiplex PCR reads. The sample carries around 340,000 distinct CDR3 sequences, 15% to 20% recorded once. Sequencing was performed on blood. These receptors originate from a woman between 45 and 60 years old with Graves' hyperthyroidism.

There are many counts of this clonotype. V usage is TRBV27 and J usage is TRBJ2-5, with 9 bases matching TRBD2. The CDR3 totals 15 residues. Germline CDR1 reads MNHEY; CDR2 reads SMNVEV (reference sequence). With V trimmed by 2 bases and J by 4 bases, 5 bases remained unmatched. The DNA for the CDR3 is TGTGCCAGCAGTTTAAAGGGGACTAGCATAGAGACCCAGTACTTC. Translated: CASSLKGTSIETQYF.

This clonotype was detected many times. This chain connects TRBV11-3 to TRBJ2-3, with D tentatively TRBD2 (6 bases). Germline loops: CDR1 SGHNT, CDR2 YENEEA. V lost 3 bases, J lost 2 bases, and 12 bases lay in between. The CDR3 is 15 residues long. The chain's CDR3 is CASSLNGGPTDTQYF. The CDR3 coding sequence is TGTGCCAGCAGCTTGAACGGGGGACCCACAGATACGCAGTATTTT.

This clonotype has ten or more counts. The rearrangement links TRBV27 to TRBJ2-1; D is perhaps TRBD1 (5 bases). Trimming removed 6 bases at V and 0 bases at J, with 6 bases between. The CDR3 has 13 residues. Germline CDR1 MNHEY, CDR2 SMNVEV (reference sequence). In nucleotides, the CDR3 is TGTGCCAGCAGAGACAGCTCCTACAATGAGCAGTTCTTC. Residues: CASRDSSYNEQFF.

This clonotype turned up a few times. The gene calls are TRBV2 and TRBJ2-3, with 8 positions matching TRBD1. V gave up 9 bases and J gave up 1 base; unmatched junction bases: 6. The CDR3 is made up of 14 amino acids. CDR1 and CDR2 from the germline V gene are SNHLY and FYNNEI. The CDR3 DNA follows: TGTGCCAGTAGAATGGACAGGGGCACAGATACGCAGTATTTT. As protein: CASRMDRGTDTQYF.

This clonotype has ten or more counts. The rearrangement joins TRBV29-1 to TRBJ2-2, with D unresolved. This CDR3 spans 13 amino acids. CDR1 SQVTM and CDR2 ANQGSEA come from the germline V gene. V lost 2 bases, J lost 6 bases, and 10 bases lay in between. The CDR3, as DNA: TGCAGCGTTGAATCTAGGGCATCCGGGGAGCTGTTTTTT. It codes for CSVESRASGELFF.

The chain has TRBV19 and TRBJ1-4; 7 bases align to TRBD1. The length of the CDR3 is 14 residues. Germline assignment: CDR1 LNHDA and CDR2 SQIVND (reference sequence). With 7 bases clipped from V and 7 bases from J, the junction kept 9 bases outside the gene matches. The CDR3 DNA reads TGTGCCAGTACCTCGACAGGGAATAGTGAAAAACTGTTTTTT. Protein: CASTSTGNSEKLFF. The entire variable domain, with the rest obtained from reference TRBV19 and TRBJ1-4, is as follows: DGGITQSPKYLFRKEGQNVTLSCEQNLNHDAMYWYRQDPGQGLRLIYYSQIVNDFQKGDIAEGYSVSREKKESFPLTVTSAQKNPTAFYLCASTSTGNSEKLFFGSGTQLSVL.

The sample holds many counts of this clonotype. The chain is built from TRBV3-1 and TRBJ2-2; no firm D call. V lost 4 bases and J 5 bases, leaving 11 bases between the germline ends. Germline V gives CDR1 LGHDT, CDR2 YNNKEL (reference sequence). The CDR3 contains 14 residues. CDR3 region: CASSRRLATGELFF. In nucleotides, the CDR3 is TGTGCCAGCAGCCGTCGGTTGGCAACCGGGGAGCTGTTTTTT.

The chain carries TRBV9 and TRBJ1-1; TRBD1 matches 7 bases. Germline trimming cut 4 bases from V and 0 bases from J; bases unmatched to any gene: 21. Germline V gives CDR1 SGDLS, CDR2 YYNGEE. This CDR3 is 20 amino acids long. CDR3 in amino acids: CASSSRGGGEWALMNTEAFF. For the CDR3, the DNA is TGTGCCAGCAGCTCCCGAGGGGGCGGTGAGTGGGCACTCATGAACACTGAAGCTTTCTTT.

The genes are TRBV10-3 and TRBJ2-3, with 9 nucleotides matching TRBD2. Germline V gene lookup returns CDR1 ENHRY and CDR2 SYGVKD. The V and J ends lost 11 bases and 5 bases, in that order; junction bases with no gene match: 11. CDR3 size: 14 residues. The CDR3 is CAARAGGPGDTQYF. CDR3 nucleotides: TGTGCCGCTCGGGCGGGAGGGCCCGGAGATACGCAGTATTTT.

The chain links TRBV4-1 to TRBJ1-1, with a possible D match to TRBD1 (6 bases). The CDR3 loop spans 15 amino acids. The ends were cut back, 5 bases at V and 9 bases at J, with 22 bases in the middle. The germline V gene encodes CDR1 MGHRA and CDR2 YSYEKL. This chain's CDR3 is CASSLDRGYMGQAFF. In DNA, the CDR3 is TGCGCCAGCAGCTTGGACAGAGGTTACATGGGACAAGCTTTCTTT.

This clonotype was seen a handful of times. The chain couples TRBV29-1 to TRBJ2-1; 9 positions match TRBD2. The V gene's germline CDR1 is SQVTM and CDR2 ANQGSEA. The CDR3 loop spans 13 amino acids. V lost 7 bases and J lost 7; bases outside the gene matches: 8. CDR3 DNA sequence: TGCAGCGGTCTGCTGGGACTAGCAAATGAGCAGTTCTTC. Its translation is CSGLLGLANEQFF.

This rearrangement joins TRBV3-1 to TRBJ1-1; TRBD1 aligns across 8 bases. Trimming at V came to 4 bases and at J to 8 bases, leaving 9 bases not matched to a gene. CDR3 length: 14 residues. Germline CDR1 and CDR2: LGHDT and YNNKEL (reference sequence). DNA of the CDR3: TGTGCCAGCAGCCCCGGGGGGGCAGGGGGCGAAGCTTTCTTT. Its translation is CASSPGGAGGEAFF.

There are a few counts of this clonotype. The chain recombines TRBV12-3 or TRBV12-4 with TRBJ1-2; D is possibly TRBD1 (6 bases). The CDR3 length is 13 residues. V was clipped by 6 bases and J by 8 bases, with 16 bases between them. CDR3: CASSRGTSLGYTF. As DNA, the CDR3 is TGTGCCAGCAGCCGAGGGACATCCCTCGGCTACACCTTC.

For this clonotype: A read error is possible here, since a much larger clone lies one base away. The chain employs TRBV20-1 and TRBJ2-1; TRBD2 aligns across 11 bases. The V and J ends lost 4 bases and 7 bases, in that order; junction bases with no gene match: 9. There are 15 residues in the CDR3. Germline CDR1 is DFQATT and CDR2 is SNEGSKA (reference sequence). CDR3 sequence: CSAIAPSGRWNEQFF. The CDR3 DNA follows: TGCAGTGCTATAGCTCCTAGCGGGAGGTGGAATGAGCAGTTCTTC.

This clonotype was observed at least ten times. This chain connects TRBV20-1 to TRBJ1-1; D remains unclear. This CDR3 is built from 15 residues. V lost 0 bases, J lost 2 bases, and 13 bases lay in between. The germline CDR1 and CDR2 sequences are DFQATT and SNEGSKA (reference sequence). The CDR3: CSARDTGRANTEAFF. The CDR3 DNA reads as TGCAGTGCTAGAGATACGGGCAGAGCCAACACTGAAGCTTTCTTT.

Note on this clonotype: A read error may be the cause here, since a much bigger clone is one base away. The J gene is TRBJ2-1, the V gene TRBV27; 8 positions agree with TRBD2. The CDR3 sequence is 15 residues long. Germline V gene sequence: CDR1 MNHEY, CDR2 SMNVEV (reference sequence). The CDR3 loop reads CASSFTGGPFNKQFF. CDR3 DNA: TGTGCCAGCAGTTTCACGGGAGGGCCCTTCAATAAGCAGTTCTTC.

The chain recombines TRBV4-1 with TRBJ2-5; TRBD1 might be the D (5 bases). Looked up from germline, CDR1 is MGHRA and CDR2 is YSYEKL. Trimming cost V 3 bases and J 1 base, with 12 bases left between them. This CDR3 has 15 residues. The CDR3 reads CASSHRTGPQETQYF. CDR3 coding DNA: TGCGCCAGCAGCCACCGAACAGGTCCCCAAGAGACCCAGTACTTC.

The sample holds a few counts of this clonotype. The genes are TRBV19 and TRBJ2-3; 11 bases are a match to TRBD2. The CDR3 is 17 residues long. Losses at the gene ends were 2 bases for V and 3 bases for J; bases not matched to a gene: 7. Germline CDR1 and CDR2: LNHDA and SQIVND (reference sequence). Here the CDR3 DNA reads TGTGCCAGTAGTATAAAGGCTAGCGGGGGGAGGACAGATACGCAGTATTTT. It translates to CASSIKASGGRTDTQYF.

In its sample, this clonotype was seen a few times. The chain has TRBV2 and TRBJ2-2; TRBD2 matches 9 bases. Germline CDR1 is SNHLY and CDR2 is FYNNEI. The CDR3 totals 15 residues. V was clipped by 8 bases and J by 5 bases; unmatched bases: 9. Written as DNA, the CDR3 is TGTGCCAGCGATGGCGGGGGGGCTCTTACCGGGGAGCTGTTTTTT. It yields the protein CASDGGGALTGELFF.

The chain is built from TRBV5-1 and TRBJ2-1; D unresolved. This CDR3 spans 14 amino acids. With 4 bases removed from V and 9 bases from J, the gap between germline ends came to 17 bases. Looked up from germline, CDR1 is SGHRS and CDR2 is YFSETQ. The CDR3 loop is CASSPDLNPGEQFF. CDR3 DNA: TGCGCCAGCAGCCCTGACTTAAACCCGGGTGAGCAGTTCTTC.

This clonotype has at least ten counts. The rearrangement links TRBV20-1 to TRBJ1-2; D perhaps matches TRBD1 (6 bases). Trimming left V 6 bases short and J 3 bases short, with 14 bases between. CDR1 DFQATT and CDR2 SNEGSKA come from the germline V gene (reference sequence). The CDR3 has 13 amino acids. The CDR3 sequence is CSAQPGGYYGYTF. The CDR3 DNA is TGCAGTGCCCAGCCCGGGGGCTACTATGGCTACACCTTC.